Below, 22 T cell receptor beta chains from the same sample are listed, as sequenced in a study of cytomegalovirus exposure and HLA in healthy donors. PCR amplification relied on 60 Vbeta primers (plus 13 Jbeta primers). Using immunoSEQ multiplex PCR, the repertoire was profiled, and TCRdb retains in-frame clones only, with some absent. Among about 110,000 clones listed, 81% were seen once. The sample taken for sequencing was PBMCs. The source is a woman younger than 45 in good health and CMV-seronegative.

The chain links TRBV19 to TRBJ2-1, with TRBD2 as a possible D gene (5 bases). Trimming took off 6 bases at V and 0 bases at J, with 21 bases between the two ends. The CDR3 totals 18 residues. Germline V gene sequence: CDR1 LNHDA, CDR2 SQIVND (reference sequence). DNA for the CDR3: TGTGCCAGTAGCGGCCCGGGCGGGTCCACCCTCTCCTACAATGAGCAGTTCTTC. Protein product: CASSGPGGSTLSYNEQFF.

The chain joins TRBV27 to TRBJ2-7, with 7 nucleotides matching TRBD2. The trim removed 3 bases at V and 2 bases at J, leaving 4 bases unmatched. The CDR3 loop spans 14 amino acids. CDR1 and CDR2 (germline): MNHEY, SMNVEV (reference sequence). For the CDR3, the DNA is TGTGCCAGCAGTTTGGGGGGAGGGACCTACGAGCAGTACTTC. Protein product: CASSLGGGTYEQYF.

As to this clone: An end of the junction differs from the germline gene, which may be a read error. J is TRBJ2-1 and V is TRBV2, with 7 bases fitting TRBD2. Per the germline V gene, CDR1 is SNHLY and CDR2 is FYNNEI. The CDR3 loop spans 18 amino acids. The DNA for the CDR3 is TGTGCCAGCAGTGGGGCCCCCCCAGGCGGGAGCTCCTACGATGAGCAGTTCTTC. Translation gives CASSGAPPGGSSYDEQFF.

The rearrangement joins TRBV5-4 to TRBJ1-2; 7 nucleotides agree with TRBD1. From germline, CDR1 is SGHNT and CDR2 YYREEE (reference sequence). The CDR3 extends over 15 amino acids. J was trimmed by 8 bases and V by 2 bases; bases with no gene match: 12. The CDR3 DNA sequence: TGTGCCAGCAGCTTCAGGGGGGTCGGTGCTACGGGCTACACCTTC. Its translation is CASSFRGVGATGYTF.

This clone has a handful of counts. The chain couples TRBV25-1 to TRBJ1-2, with D possibly being TRBD1 (6 bases). Germline V CDR1 and CDR2: MGHDK, SYGVNS. V dropped 1 base and J dropped 6 bases, with 12 bases sitting between them. The CDR3 contains 14 residues. Written as DNA, the CDR3 is TGTGCCAGCAGTGAATTAGTGACAGGTCATGGCTACACCTTC. Its translation: CASSELVTGHGYTF.

V usage is TRBV28 and J usage is TRBJ2-5; 14 bases line up with TRBD2. The end of the DNA aligns better with TRBJ2-7, so the J call may be wrong. Germline CDR1 is MDHEN and CDR2 is SYDVKM. There are 16 residues in the CDR3. The CDR3 spells CASSSGLAGVKYEQYF. The CDR3 nucleotides read TGTGCCAGCAGTTCGGGACTAGCGGGAGTAAAGTACGAGCAGTACTTC.

The chain has TRBV6-6 and TRBJ2-2; D might be TRBD2 (6 bases). Germline V gene data show CDR1 as MNHNY and CDR2 as SVGAGI (reference sequence). V was cut by 8 bases and J by 0 bases, with 13 bases left in between. The CDR3 length is 15 residues. CDR3 protein: CASGEGLPNTGELFF. CDR3 DNA: TGTGCCAGCGGCGAGGGACTCCCGAACACCGGGGAGCTGTTTTTT.

The chain combines TRBV11-3 with TRBJ2-1; 7 nucleotides line up with TRBD1. Germline-derived CDR1 and CDR2 are SGHNT and YENEEA. V shed 4 bases, J shed 4 bases, and the junction held 7 bases outside the gene matches. This CDR3 has 15 residues. In DNA, the CDR3 is TGTGCCAGCAGCTCCCGCAGGGGGTTGTACAATGAGCAGTTCTTC. It encodes CASSSRRGLYNEQFF.

The V and J genes are TRBV9 and TRBJ2-2; 9 bases agree with TRBD2. The germline V gene has CDR1 SGDLS and CDR2 YYNGEE. This CDR3 is 16 amino acids long. The V segment lost 6 bases and the J segment 3 bases; nucleotides outside the gene matches: 9. The CDR3: CASTQGGRAYTGELFF. As DNA, the CDR3 is TGTGCCAGCACGCAGGGCGGGAGGGCGTACACCGGGGAGCTGTTTTTT.

This clone was seen a few times. The chain combines TRBV27 with TRBJ1-1; the D is unclear. Between the trimmed V and J ends, which lost 3 bases and 5 bases, there was a span of 10 bases. There are 13 residues in the CDR3. The germline gives CDR1 MNHEY, CDR2 SMNVEV (reference sequence). The CDR3 sequence is CASSFNEATEAFF. CDR3 DNA: TGTGCCAGCAGTTTCAATGAAGCGACTGAAGCTTTCTTT.

The chain employs TRBV7-9 and TRBJ2-7; TRBD2 matches 9 bases. This CDR3 is built from 15 residues. The junction had 14 bases not matched to a gene; V was cut back by 5 bases and J by 9 bases. In germline, CDR1 is SEHNR, CDR2 FQNEAQ (reference sequence). As DNA, the CDR3 is TGTGCCAGCAGCCCCTTGCGGAATAGCGGGAGAGGGCAGTACTTC. Translated, it gives CASSPLRNSGRGQYF.

This chain connects TRBV10-3 to TRBJ2-3; 8 nucleotides line up with TRBD1. V lost 5 bases to trimming and J lost 3 bases; unmatched junction nucleotides: 10. Germline CDR1 is ENHRY and CDR2 is SYGVKD. This CDR3 has 16 residues. In nucleotides, the CDR3 is TGTGCCATCAGTTTGACAGGGGCGAAAATTACAGATACGCAGTATTTT. This sequence encodes CAISLTGAKITDTQYF.

The chain employs TRBV7-2 and TRBJ1-1; D might be TRBD1 (6 bases). With 5 bases removed from V and 11 bases from J, the gap between germline ends came to 15 bases. Germline V gives CDR1 SGHTA, CDR2 FQGNSA. This CDR3 is built from 12 residues. The CDR3 region is CASSLEGGIAFF. The CDR3 DNA follows: TGTGCCAGCAGCCTAGAGGGGGGGATTGCTTTCTTT.

The chain combines TRBV7-9 with TRBJ2-1; 11 bases match TRBD2. This CDR3 is 15 amino acids long. J was trimmed by 7 bases and V by 5 bases; bases with no gene match: 7. CDR1 is SEHNR and CDR2 is FQNEAQ in the germline V gene (reference sequence). The CDR3 DNA sequence: TGTGCCAGCAGCCCTACTAGCGGGAGAAAGAATGAGCAGTTCTTC. This codes for CASSPTSGRKNEQFF.

This clone was observed a handful of times. The J gene is TRBJ1-5, the V gene TRBV6-1, with TRBD1 as a possible D gene (6 bases). Trimming removed 6 bases from V and 9 bases from J, with 18 bases in between. The V gene's germline CDR1 is MNHNS and CDR2 SASEGT. This CDR3 is 14 amino acids long. The CDR3: CASSRTDSLAPQHF. The CDR3 bases are TGTGCCAGCAGCCGAACGGACAGTTTAGCGCCCCAGCATTTT.

The rearrangement joins TRBV18 to TRBJ1-2; 7 bases line up with TRBD1. V lost 3 bases to trimming and J lost 4 bases; unmatched junction nucleotides: 8. From germline, CDR1 is KGHSH and CDR2 LQKENI. This CDR3 contains 15 residues. The DNA of the CDR3 is TGTGCCAGCTCACCCTCAGGACAGGAACCCTATGGCTACACCTTC. Its translation is CASSPSGQEPYGYTF.

The CDR3 sequence is CASSLTWAGGPGEQYF. Written as DNA, the CDR3 is TGTGCCAGCAGCCTTACATGGGCGGGAGGGCCGGGGGAGCAGTACTTC. V and J are TRBV7-2 and TRBJ2-7; 9 nucleotides match TRBD2. Germline assignment: CDR1 SGHTA and CDR2 FQGNSA. With 5 bases clipped from V and 7 bases from J, the junction kept 15 bases outside the gene matches. The CDR3 is made up of 16 amino acids.

This clone was seen a single time. The V and J genes are TRBV7-2 and TRBJ2-3, with no clear D. The CDR3 contains 15 residues. V was cut by 4 bases and J by 4 bases, with 15 bases left in between. CDR1 is SGHTA and CDR2 is FQGNSA in the germline V gene. As DNA, the CDR3 is TGTGCCAGCAGCTCCCGGTCGTTGAGCCCAGATACGCAGTATTTT. It is translated as CASSSRSLSPDTQYF.

Only a few counts were recorded for this clone. This chain's CDR3 is CASSQSRGSSYNEQFF. The CDR3 region has the DNA TGCGCCAGCAGTCAATCGCGCGGGAGCTCCTACAATGAGCAGTTCTTC. This chain links TRBV23-1 with TRBJ2-1, with 7 positions matching TRBD2. TRBV23-1 is an ORF; its function is uncertain. V dropped 0 bases and J dropped 0; count of bases not matched to a gene: 2. The CDR3 runs to 16 residues.

This chain links TRBV5-6 with TRBJ1-6; TRBD1 is a possible D gene (5 bases). The CDR3 covers 15 residues. Germline V gene lookup returns CDR1 SGHDT and CDR2 YYEEEE. V dropped 1 base and J dropped 2 bases, with 7 bases sitting between them. The CDR3 sequence: CASSLRGAYNSPLHF. The CDR3 region has the DNA TGTGCCAGCAGCTTGCGGGGGGCCTATAATTCACCCCTCCACTTT.

This clone appeared a few times. The chain carries TRBV18 and TRBJ2-7, with D possibly matching TRBD2 (6 bases). Trimming left V 6 bases short and J 3 bases short, with 9 bases between. This CDR3 contains 12 residues. Germline assignment: CDR1 KGHSH and CDR2 LQKENI. The CDR3 region is CASSSTSYEQYF. The CDR3 DNA follows: TGTGCCAGCTCGTCGACTAGCTACGAGCAGTACTTC.

The chain carries TRBV10-1 and TRBJ2-1; D possibly corresponds to TRBD1 (6 bases). Germline-derived CDR1 and CDR2 are WNHNN and SYGVQD (reference sequence). There are 13 residues in the CDR3. Between the trimmed V and J ends, which lost 7 bases and 10 bases, there was a span of 17 bases. DNA of the CDR3: TGCGCCAGCAAACCCGCCGGGACATGGGAGCAGTTCTTC. Protein sequence: CASKPAGTWEQFF.